This T cell receptor (beta chain) was captured in a study of neoadjuvant nivolumab and ipilimumab in lung cancer. This CDR3 contains 14 residues. With V trimmed by 5 bases and J by 4 bases, 4 bases remained unmatched. Per germline, CDR1 SGHAT and CDR2 FQNNGV. Produced via immunoSEQ multiplex PCR; TCRdb's table is partial and in-frame only. The profile shows 25,000 to 35,000 clones, roughly 90% of them singletons. The source is an adult with non-small cell lung cancer. The chain combines TRBV11-2 with TRBJ2-1; 8 positions agree with TRBD1. Sample: peripheral blood, taken after neoadjuvant nivolumab, alone or with ipilimumab, at or shortly before surgery. CDR3 region: CASSRRTGYNEQFF. The CDR3, as DNA: TGTGCCAGCAGCCGCCGGACAGGGTACAATGAGCAGTTCTTC.